These T cell receptor beta chains were read from a single sample in a study of identical twins. From the 5' RACE reads, TCRdb called clonotypes with MiXCR, one entry per CDR3 protein. The table has some 660,000 distinct CDR3 sequences, about 9.4% seen once. This same sample was also part of a study on yellow fever vaccine responses in identical twins.

The specimen sequenced was PBMCs. The receptors were sampled from a woman younger than 35 in good health. CDR3s include the opening cysteine and the closing phenylalanine or tryptophan. The D gene is left open where the match is weak. Clone sizes are given selectively: once, few, many, or a class where the clone is expanded.

v_gene: TRBV29-1
abundance: many
j_gene: TRBJ2-1
d_gene: .
CDR3nt: TGCAGCGTCCCTAGCAACAATGAGCAGTTCTTC
CDR3aa: CSVPSNNEQFF

v_gene: TRBV5-1
abundance: few
j_gene: TRBJ2-7
d_gene: .
CDR3nt: TGCGCCAGCTACACAGGGGACTCCTCCTACGAGCAGTACTTC
CDR3aa: CASYTGDSSYEQYF

v_gene: TRBV7-9
abundance: .
j_gene: TRBJ2-1
d_gene: TRBD1
CDR3nt: TGTGCCAGCAGCCAAGGACAGGGGACCTATTACAATGAGCAGTTCTTC
CDR3aa: CASSQGQGTYYNEQFF

v_gene: TRBV20-1
abundance: few
j_gene: TRBJ1-6
d_gene: TRBD1
CDR3nt: TGCAGTGTTCGGGACAGAGTGTCAAATTCACCCCTCCACTTT
CDR3aa: CSVRDRVSNSPLHF

v_gene: TRBV20-1
abundance: few
j_gene: TRBJ2-7
d_gene: .
CDR3nt: TGCAGTGCTAGAGCTCCGGGGAGGTGGTACGAGCAGTACTTC
CDR3aa: CSARAPGRWYEQYF

v_gene: TRBV7-2
abundance: .
j_gene: TRBJ2-5
d_gene: TRBD1
CDR3nt: TGTGCCAGCAGCTTAGCTGGGACAGGGGGTGGGGAGACCCAGTACTTC
CDR3aa: CASSLAGTGGGETQYF

v_gene: TRBV4-3
abundance: few
j_gene: TRBJ2-7
d_gene: TRBD2
CDR3nt: TGCGCCAGCAGCCAAGATTGGGCGGGAGATCTCTACGAGCAGTACTTC
CDR3aa: CASSQDWAGDLYEQYF

v_gene: TRBV4-2
abundance: few
j_gene: TRBJ2-7
d_gene: TRBD1
CDR3nt: TGTGCCAGCAGCCAAAGTAGCCCTCGGGACAGCTCCTACGAGCAGTACTTC
CDR3aa: CASSQSSPRDSSYEQYF

v_gene: TRBV15
abundance: many
j_gene: TRBJ2-5
d_gene: .
CDR3nt: TGTGCCACCAGCATGACCAGGGAACGACGAGAGACCCAGTACTTC
CDR3aa: CATSMTRERRETQYF

v_gene: TRBV19
abundance: few
j_gene: TRBJ2-3
d_gene: .
CDR3nt: TGTGCCAGTAGTATAGGTCGCACAGATACGCAGTATTTT
CDR3aa: CASSIGRTDTQYF

v_gene: TRBV7-9
abundance: .
j_gene: TRBJ2-1
d_gene: .
CDR3nt: TGTGCCAGCAGCTTTCAAAGGGAGTACAATGAGCAGTTCTTC
CDR3aa: CASSFQREYNEQFF

v_gene: TRBV5-6
abundance: few
j_gene: TRBJ2-7
d_gene: .
CDR3nt: TGTGCCAGCAGCTTGGAGGGGTTTGAGGACGAGCAGTACTTC
CDR3aa: CASSLEGFEDEQYF

v_gene: TRBV12-3/TRBV12-4
abundance: many
j_gene: TRBJ1-1
d_gene: .
CDR3nt: TGTGCCAGCAGCCCACACCGGGGGCCTCCGAACACTGAAGCTTTCTTT
CDR3aa: CASSPHRGPPNTEAFF

v_gene: TRBV4-1
abundance: .
j_gene: TRBJ2-5
d_gene: .
CDR3nt: TGCGCCAGCAGCCAGACGCCCCGGGACCAAGAGACCCAGTACTTC
CDR3aa: CASSQTPRDQETQYF

v_gene: TRBV5-1
abundance: many
j_gene: TRBJ1-6
d_gene: .
CDR3nt: TGCGCCAGCAGCTTGTCCCCGGGGGACGGATACTCCTATAATTCACCCCTCCACTTT
CDR3aa: CASSLSPGDGYSYNSPLHF

v_gene: TRBV7-8
abundance: few
j_gene: TRBJ2-2
d_gene: TRBD1
CDR3nt: TGTGCCAGCAGCTTAGGCTCAGGGGGCGGACCCGGGGAGCTGTTTTTT
CDR3aa: CASSLGSGGGPGELFF